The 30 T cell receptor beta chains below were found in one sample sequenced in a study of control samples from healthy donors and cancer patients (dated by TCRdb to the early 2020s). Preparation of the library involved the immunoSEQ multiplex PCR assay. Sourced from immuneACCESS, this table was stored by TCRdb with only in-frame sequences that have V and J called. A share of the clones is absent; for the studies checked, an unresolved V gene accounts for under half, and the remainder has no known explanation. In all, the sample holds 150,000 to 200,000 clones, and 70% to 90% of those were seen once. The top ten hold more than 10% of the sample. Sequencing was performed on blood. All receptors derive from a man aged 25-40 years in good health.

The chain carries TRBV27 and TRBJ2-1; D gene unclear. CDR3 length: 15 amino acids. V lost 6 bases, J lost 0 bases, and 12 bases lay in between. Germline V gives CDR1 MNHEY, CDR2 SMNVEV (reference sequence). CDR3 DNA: TGTGCCAGCAGGGAAGGTCCAAGCTCCTACAATGAGCAGTTCTTC. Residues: CASREGPSSYNEQFF.

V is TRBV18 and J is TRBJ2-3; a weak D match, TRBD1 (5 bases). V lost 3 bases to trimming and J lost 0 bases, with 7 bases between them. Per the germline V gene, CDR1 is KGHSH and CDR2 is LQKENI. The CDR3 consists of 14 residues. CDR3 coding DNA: TGTGCCAGCTCACCGGGGCGGAGCACAGATACGCAGTATTTT. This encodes CASSPGRSTDTQYF.

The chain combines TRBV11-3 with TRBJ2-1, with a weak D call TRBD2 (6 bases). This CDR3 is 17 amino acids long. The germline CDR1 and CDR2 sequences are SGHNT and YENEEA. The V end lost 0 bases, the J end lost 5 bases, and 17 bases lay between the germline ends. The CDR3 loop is CASSLEFWGEKNNEQFF. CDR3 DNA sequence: TGTGCCAGCAGCTTAGAATTTTGGGGGGAGAAGAACAATGAGCAGTTCTTC.

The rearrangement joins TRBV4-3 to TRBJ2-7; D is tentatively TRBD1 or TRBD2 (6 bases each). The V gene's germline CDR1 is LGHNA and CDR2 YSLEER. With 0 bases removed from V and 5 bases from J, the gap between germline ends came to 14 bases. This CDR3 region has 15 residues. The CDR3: CASSQERGRQDEQYF. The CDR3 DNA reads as TGCGCCAGCAGCCAAGAAAGGGGGAGGCAGGACGAGCAGTACTTC.

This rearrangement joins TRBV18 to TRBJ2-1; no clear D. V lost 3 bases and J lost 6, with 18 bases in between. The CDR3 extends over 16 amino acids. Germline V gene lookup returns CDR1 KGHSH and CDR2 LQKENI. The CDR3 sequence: CASSPSRGFPINEQFF. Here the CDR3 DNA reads TGTGCCAGCTCACCGAGTAGAGGATTTCCCATCAATGAGCAGTTCTTC.

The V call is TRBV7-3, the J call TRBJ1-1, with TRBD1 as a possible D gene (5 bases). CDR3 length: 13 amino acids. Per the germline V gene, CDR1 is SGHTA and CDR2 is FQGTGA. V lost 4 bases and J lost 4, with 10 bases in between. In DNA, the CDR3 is TGTGCCAGCAGCTCCCAGGGTTTCACTGAAGCTTTCTTT. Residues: CASSSQGFTEAFF.

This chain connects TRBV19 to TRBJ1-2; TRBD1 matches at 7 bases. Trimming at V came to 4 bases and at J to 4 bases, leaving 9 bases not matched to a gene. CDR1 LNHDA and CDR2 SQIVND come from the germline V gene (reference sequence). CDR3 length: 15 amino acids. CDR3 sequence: CASSRGSTGTYGYTF. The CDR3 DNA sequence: TGTGCCAGTAGTAGGGGATCGACAGGGACCTATGGCTACACCTTC.

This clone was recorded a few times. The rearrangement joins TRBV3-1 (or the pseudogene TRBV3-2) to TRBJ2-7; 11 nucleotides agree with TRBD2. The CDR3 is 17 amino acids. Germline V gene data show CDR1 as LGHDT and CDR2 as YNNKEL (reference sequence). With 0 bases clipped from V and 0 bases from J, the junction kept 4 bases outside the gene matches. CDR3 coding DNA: TGTGCCAGCAGCCAAGAATCTAGCGGGGGGTACTCCTACGAGCAGTACTTC. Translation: CASSQESSGGYSYEQYF.

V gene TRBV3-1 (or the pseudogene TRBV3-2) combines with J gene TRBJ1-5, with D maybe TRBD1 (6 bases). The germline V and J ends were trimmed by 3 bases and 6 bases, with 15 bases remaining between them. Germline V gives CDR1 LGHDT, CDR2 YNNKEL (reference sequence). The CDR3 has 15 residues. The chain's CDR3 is CASSQGGRGGQPQHF. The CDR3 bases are TGTGCCAGCAGCCAGGGGGGGCGCGGTGGTCAGCCCCAGCATTTT.

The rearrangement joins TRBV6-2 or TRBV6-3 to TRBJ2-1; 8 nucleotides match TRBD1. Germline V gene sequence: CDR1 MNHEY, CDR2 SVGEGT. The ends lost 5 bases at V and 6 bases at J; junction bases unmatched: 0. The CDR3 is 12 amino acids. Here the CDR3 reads CASSDRGNEQFF. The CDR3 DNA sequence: TGTGCCAGCAGTGACAGGGGCAATGAGCAGTTCTTC.

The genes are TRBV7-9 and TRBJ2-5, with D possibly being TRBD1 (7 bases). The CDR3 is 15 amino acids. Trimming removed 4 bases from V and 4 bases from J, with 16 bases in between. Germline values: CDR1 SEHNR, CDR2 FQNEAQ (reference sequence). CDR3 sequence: CASSSPRGAGETQYF. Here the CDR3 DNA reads TGTGCCAGCAGCTCCCCCAGGGGGGCTGGAGAGACCCAGTACTTC.

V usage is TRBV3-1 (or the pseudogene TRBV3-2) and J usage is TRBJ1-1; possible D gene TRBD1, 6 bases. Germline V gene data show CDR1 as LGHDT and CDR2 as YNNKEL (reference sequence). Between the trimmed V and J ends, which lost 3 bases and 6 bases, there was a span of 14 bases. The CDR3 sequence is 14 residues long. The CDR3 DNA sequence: TGTGCCAGCAGCCAGAGGGGGGATCGCGCTGAAGCTTTCTTT. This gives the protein CASSQRGDRAEAFF.

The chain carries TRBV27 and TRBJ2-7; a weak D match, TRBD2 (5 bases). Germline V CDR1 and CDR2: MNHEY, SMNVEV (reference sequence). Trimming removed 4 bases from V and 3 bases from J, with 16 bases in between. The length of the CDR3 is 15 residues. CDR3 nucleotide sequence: TGTGCCAGCAGTTCCAAACCTACTAGTTACTACGAGCAGTACTTC. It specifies CASSSKPTSYYEQYF.

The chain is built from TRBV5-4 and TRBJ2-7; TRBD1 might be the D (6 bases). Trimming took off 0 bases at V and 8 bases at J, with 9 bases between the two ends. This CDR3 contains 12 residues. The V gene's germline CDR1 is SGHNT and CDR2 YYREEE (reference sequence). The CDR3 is CASSLARGKQYF. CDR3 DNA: TGTGCCAGCAGCTTGGCCAGGGGCAAGCAGTACTTC.

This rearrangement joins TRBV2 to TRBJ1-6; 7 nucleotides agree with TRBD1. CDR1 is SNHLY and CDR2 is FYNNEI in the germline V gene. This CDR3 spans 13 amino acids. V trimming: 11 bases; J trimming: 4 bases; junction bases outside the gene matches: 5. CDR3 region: CAGRGQYNSPLHF. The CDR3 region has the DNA TGTGCCGGGCGGGGACAGTATAATTCACCCCTCCACTTT.

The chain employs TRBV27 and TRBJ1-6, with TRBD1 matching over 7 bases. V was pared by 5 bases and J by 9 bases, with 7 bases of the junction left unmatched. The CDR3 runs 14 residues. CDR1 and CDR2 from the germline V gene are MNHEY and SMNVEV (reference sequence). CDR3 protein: CASSPEYRGSPLHF. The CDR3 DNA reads TGTGCCAGCAGTCCCGAATACAGGGGTTCACCCCTCCACTTT.

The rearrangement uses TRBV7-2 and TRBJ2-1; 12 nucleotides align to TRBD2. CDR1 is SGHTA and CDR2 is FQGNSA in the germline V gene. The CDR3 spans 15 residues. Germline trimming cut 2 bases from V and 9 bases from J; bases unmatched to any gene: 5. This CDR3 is CASSLLAGGPGEQFF. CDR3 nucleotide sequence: TGTGCCAGCAGCTTACTAGCGGGAGGGCCCGGTGAGCAGTTCTTC.

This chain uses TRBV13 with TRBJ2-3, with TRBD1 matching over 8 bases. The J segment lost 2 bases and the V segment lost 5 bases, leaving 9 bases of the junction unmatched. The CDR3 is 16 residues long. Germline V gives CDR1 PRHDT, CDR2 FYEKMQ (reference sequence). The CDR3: CASSTVRTGFTDTQYF. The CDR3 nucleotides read TGTGCCAGCAGCACCGTTCGGACAGGGTTCACAGATACGCAGTATTTT.

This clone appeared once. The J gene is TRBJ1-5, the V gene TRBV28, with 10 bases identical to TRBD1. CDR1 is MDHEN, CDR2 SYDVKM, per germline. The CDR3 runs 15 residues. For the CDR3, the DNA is TGTGCGGGACAGGGGAATCAGTTTAGCAATCAGCCCCAGCATTTT. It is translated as CAGQGNQFSNQPQHF.

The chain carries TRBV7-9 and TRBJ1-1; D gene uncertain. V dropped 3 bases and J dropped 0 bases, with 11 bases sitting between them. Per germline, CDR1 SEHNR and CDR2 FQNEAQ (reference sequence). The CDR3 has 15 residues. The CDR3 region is CASSFPTRVNTEAFF. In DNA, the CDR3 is TGTGCCAGCAGCTTTCCGACACGGGTGAACACTGAAGCTTTCTTT.

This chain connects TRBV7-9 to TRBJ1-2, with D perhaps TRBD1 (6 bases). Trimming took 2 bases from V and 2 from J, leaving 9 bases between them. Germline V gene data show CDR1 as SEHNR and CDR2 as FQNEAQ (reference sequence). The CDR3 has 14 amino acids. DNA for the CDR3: TGTGCCAGCAGCTTAACCACAGGGAACTATGGCTACACCTTC. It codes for CASSLTTGNYGYTF.

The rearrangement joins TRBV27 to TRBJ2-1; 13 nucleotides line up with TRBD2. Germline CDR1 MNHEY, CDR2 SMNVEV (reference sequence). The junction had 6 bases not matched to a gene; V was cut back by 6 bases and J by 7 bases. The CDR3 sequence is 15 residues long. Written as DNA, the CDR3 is TGTGCCAGCAGCCTGACTAGCGGGAGGAGGAATGAGCAGTTCTTC. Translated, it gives CASSLTSGRRNEQFF.

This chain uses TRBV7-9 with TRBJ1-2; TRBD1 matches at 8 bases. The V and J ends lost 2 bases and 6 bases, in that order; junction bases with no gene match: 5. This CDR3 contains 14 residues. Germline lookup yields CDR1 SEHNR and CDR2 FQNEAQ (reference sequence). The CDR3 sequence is CASSLQGATDGYTF. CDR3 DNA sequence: TGTGCCAGCAGCTTACAGGGGGCCACAGATGGCTACACCTTC.

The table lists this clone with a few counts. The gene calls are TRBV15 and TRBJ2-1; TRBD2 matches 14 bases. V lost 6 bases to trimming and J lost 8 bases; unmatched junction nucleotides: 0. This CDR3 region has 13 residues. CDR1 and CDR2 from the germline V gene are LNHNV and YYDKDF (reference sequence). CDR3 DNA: TGTGCCACCAGGACTAGCGGGGGGGATGAGCAGTTCTTC. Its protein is CATRTSGGDEQFF. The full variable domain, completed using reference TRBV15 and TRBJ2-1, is DAMVIQNPRYQVTQFGKPVTLSCSQTLNHNVMYWYQQKSSQAPKLLFHYYDKDFNNEADTPDNFQSRRPNTSFCFLDIRSPGLGDTAMYLCATRTSGGDEQFFGPGTRLTVL.

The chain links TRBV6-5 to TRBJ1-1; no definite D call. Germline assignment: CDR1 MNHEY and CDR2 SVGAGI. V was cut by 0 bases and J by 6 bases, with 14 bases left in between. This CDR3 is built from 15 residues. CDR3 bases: TGTGCCAGCAGTTACTCCCCCGGCCCCCGGGCTGAAGCTTTCTTT. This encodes CASSYSPGPRAEAFF.

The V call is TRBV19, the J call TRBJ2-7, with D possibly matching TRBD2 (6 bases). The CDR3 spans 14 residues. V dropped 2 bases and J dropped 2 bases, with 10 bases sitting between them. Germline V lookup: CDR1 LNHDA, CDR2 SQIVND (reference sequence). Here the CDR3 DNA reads TGTGCCAGTAGTATAAAGGAGGGGCCCTACGAGCAGTACTTC. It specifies CASSIKEGPYEQYF.

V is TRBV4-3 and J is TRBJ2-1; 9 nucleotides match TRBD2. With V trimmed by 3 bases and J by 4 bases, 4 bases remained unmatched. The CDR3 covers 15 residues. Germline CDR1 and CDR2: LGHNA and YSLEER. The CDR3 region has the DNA TGCGCCAGCAGCCAGCCAAGCGGGGGGTACAATGAGCAGTTCTTC. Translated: CASSQPSGGYNEQFF.

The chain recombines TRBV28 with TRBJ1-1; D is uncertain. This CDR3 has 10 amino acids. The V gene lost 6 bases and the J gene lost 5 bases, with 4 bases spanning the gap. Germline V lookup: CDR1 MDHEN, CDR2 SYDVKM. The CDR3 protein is CASRDTEAFF. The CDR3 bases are TGTGCCAGCAGAGATACTGAAGCTTTCTTT.

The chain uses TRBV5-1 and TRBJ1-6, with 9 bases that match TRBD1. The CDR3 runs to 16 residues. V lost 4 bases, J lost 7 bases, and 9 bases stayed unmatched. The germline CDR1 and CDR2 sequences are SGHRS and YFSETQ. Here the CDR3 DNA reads TGCGCCAGCAGCCCCCCCGGGACAGGGATCAATTCACCCCTCCACTTT. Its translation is CASSPPGTGINSPLHF.

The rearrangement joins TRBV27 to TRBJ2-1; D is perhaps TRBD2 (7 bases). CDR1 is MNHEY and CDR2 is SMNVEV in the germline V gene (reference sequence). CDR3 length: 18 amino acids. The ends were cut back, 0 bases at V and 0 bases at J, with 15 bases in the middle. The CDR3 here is CASSLSKGGPSSYNEQFF. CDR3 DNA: TGTGCCAGCAGTTTATCGAAGGGGGGGCCCTCCTCCTACAATGAGCAGTTCTTC.